This entry lists 9 T cell receptor beta chains sequenced from one sample in a study of radiotherapy plus CTLA-4 blockade in lung cancer. Produced via immunoSEQ multiplex PCR; TCRdb's table is partial and in-frame only. The data show about 49,000 clones, more than 75% seen once. The sample in question was peripheral blood, obtained from a patient treated with radiotherapy plus ipilimumab. The receptors come from a human donor with non-small cell lung cancer whose response to radiotherapy plus ipilimumab could not be evaluated.

This clone was seen a few times. This chain joins TRBV7-9 and TRBJ2-2, with 9 positions matching TRBD1. Germline lookup yields CDR1 SEHNR and CDR2 FQNEAQ (reference sequence). This CDR3 is 16 amino acids long. Trimming took 5 bases from V and 2 from J; bases not matched to a gene: 6. The CDR3 region has the DNA TGTGCCAGCAGCCCAGGACAGGGGTACAACACCGGGGAGCTGTTTTTT. This encodes CASSPGQGYNTGELFF.

The rearrangement joins TRBV19 to TRBJ2-1; D is perhaps TRBD2 (5 bases). The CDR3 totals 14 residues. Trimming took 0 bases from V and 9 from J, leaving 12 bases between them. CDR1 is LNHDA, CDR2 SQIVND, per germline (reference sequence). CDR3 region: CASSIDKRAGEQFF. The CDR3 DNA reads as TGTGCCAGTAGTATAGATAAACGGGCGGGTGAGCAGTTCTTC.

The V call is TRBV5-1, the J call TRBJ1-2; 9 nucleotides align to TRBD1. The CDR3 length is 14 residues. Germline V gene sequence: CDR1 SGHRS, CDR2 YFSETQ. V lost 0 bases and J lost 7; bases outside the gene matches: 4. CDR3 in amino acids: CASSLAGTGFGYTF. CDR3 bases: TGCGCCAGCAGCTTGGCCGGGACAGGGTTTGGCTACACCTTC.

This chain uses TRBV7-2 with TRBJ2-1; 9 bases align to TRBD1. After removal of 5 bases from V and 4 bases from J, the junction contained 9 bases not matched to a gene. The CDR3 totals 16 residues. Germline-derived CDR1 and CDR2 are SGHTA and FQGNSA. In DNA form, the CDR3 reads TGTGCCAGCAGCCGATCTTGGACAGGGGCTTACAATGAGCAGTTCTTC. Translated: CASSRSWTGAYNEQFF. Drawing the rest from reference TRBV7-2 and TRBJ2-1, the complete variable domain is GAGVSQSPSNKVTEKGKDVELRCDPISGHTALYWYRQSLGQGLEFLIYFQGNSAPDKSGLPSDRFSAERTGGSVSTLTIQRTQQEDSAVYLCASSRSWTGAYNEQFFGPGTRLTVL.

The chain has TRBV27 and TRBJ2-3; 8 nucleotides line up with TRBD2. The length of the CDR3 is 16 residues. The germline V gene encodes CDR1 MNHEY and CDR2 SMNVEV (reference sequence). V shed 6 bases and J 1 base; nucleotides not matched to a gene: 9. The CDR3 loop reads CASRSPWREGTDTQYF. The CDR3 bases are TGTGCCAGCAGGAGCCCCTGGCGGGAGGGCACAGATACGCAGTATTTT.

The chain uses TRBV28 and TRBJ2-7, with 11 bases lining up with TRBD1. This CDR3 is 13 amino acids long. Germline loops: CDR1 MDHEN, CDR2 SYDVKM. Trimming at V came to 6 bases and at J to 7 bases, leaving 5 bases not matched to a gene. CDR3 in amino acids: CASRGQGVDEQYF. In nucleotides, the CDR3 is TGTGCCAGCAGGGGACAGGGGGTGGATGAGCAGTACTTC.

DNA for the CDR3: TGTGCCAGCTCTCGCGAGAACAGGGGAAGGTCCGGGGAGCTGTTTTTT. It translates to CASSRENRGRSGELFF. The chain combines TRBV2 with TRBJ2-2; TRBD1 agrees at 7 bases. This CDR3 is 16 amino acids long. V lost 8 bases to trimming and J lost 6 bases; unmatched junction nucleotides: 15. CDR1 and CDR2 from the germline V gene are SNHLY and FYNNEI.

J is TRBJ2-3 and V is TRBV5-1; D is possibly TRBD1 (5 bases). The CDR3 contains 18 residues. Germline lookup yields CDR1 SGHRS and CDR2 YFSETQ. V lost 4 bases and J 0 bases, leaving 21 bases between the germline ends. CDR3 bases: TGCGCCAGCAGCATAATACCCAAGACAGATCCTAGCACAGATACGCAGTATTTT. Protein sequence: CASSIIPKTDPSTDTQYF.

The chain carries TRBV7-9 and TRBJ2-1; D may be TRBD2 (5 bases). Trimming removed 0 bases from V and 6 bases from J, with 6 bases in between. CDR1 is SEHNR and CDR2 is FQNEAQ in the germline V gene (reference sequence). The CDR3 is 13 amino acids. CDR3 coding DNA: TGTGCCAGCAGCTTAGCAGCGGCCAATGAGCAGTTCTTC. It encodes CASSLAAANEQFF.